A single sample gave rise to the 8 T cell receptor beta chains below, sequenced in a study of T cell responses to AZD1222 COVID-19 vaccine. Sequencing used immunoSEQ multiplex PCR; TCRdb keeps in-frame clones, though not all of them. The sample holds about 130,000 clones; roughly 91% are singletons and the top ten take 4.4%. Sequencing used peripheral blood, obtained on day 0 of MenACWY control vaccination. The receptor source for this set is an adult in good health.

The V gene is TRBV7-4, the J gene TRBJ1-6; 8 nucleotides line up with TRBD1. The germline V gene has CDR1 SGHVT and CDR2 SQSDAQ. V was clipped by 5 bases and J by 7 bases; unmatched bases: 19. This CDR3 is built from 19 residues. The CDR3 spells CASSAGQGVVPGLNSPLHF. Written as DNA, the CDR3 is TGTGCCAGCAGCGCAGGACAGGGAGTTGTCCCCGGCTTGAATTCACCCCTCCACTTT.

V usage is TRBV21-1 and J usage is TRBJ1-2; the tabulated D call, TRBD1, remains unverified against the DNA. TRBV21-1 is a pseudogene locus. This CDR3 spans 14 amino acids. This chain's CDR3 is CASSTGQGAHGYTF. The CDR3 DNA reads TGTGCCAGCAGCACAGGACAGGGGGCCCATGGCTACACCTTC.

The rearrangement joins TRBV19 to TRBJ1-5; a possible D gene is TRBD1 (5 bases). The V end was cut by 3 bases, the J end by 9 bases, with 15 bases between. The germline CDR1 and CDR2 sequences are LNHDA and SQIVND (reference sequence). The CDR3 has 14 amino acids. The CDR3 reads CASSMEAGSRPQHF. The DNA of the CDR3 is TGTGCCAGTAGTATGGAGGCAGGGAGTCGGCCCCAGCATTTT.

The V gene is TRBV24-1, the J gene TRBJ2-1; D is ambiguous. V dropped 10 bases and J dropped 3 bases, with 12 bases sitting between them. The germline V gene has CDR1 KGHDR and CDR2 SFDVKD. The CDR3 is 13 amino acids. For the CDR3, the DNA is TGTGCCACTGGCCGTCGGAACTACAATGAGCAGTTCTTC. It translates to CATGRRNYNEQFF.

This chain uses TRBV11-2 with TRBJ2-1, with TRBD2 identical over 13 bases. The trim removed 0 bases at V and 5 bases at J, leaving 4 bases unmatched. In germline, CDR1 is SGHAT, CDR2 FQNNGV. The CDR3 extends over 17 amino acids. This CDR3 is CASSLDRLAGGHNEQFF. In DNA, the CDR3 is TGTGCCAGCAGCTTAGACAGACTAGCGGGGGGCCACAATGAGCAGTTCTTC.

The gene calls are TRBV14 and TRBJ2-7; a weak D match, TRBD1 (5 bases). The V gene's germline CDR1 is SGHDN and CDR2 FVKESK. CDR3 length: 13 amino acids. Trimming took 3 bases from V and 2 from J, leaving 8 bases between them. This CDR3 is CASSQGPTYEQYV. The CDR3 nucleotides read TGTGCCAGCAGCCAGGGGCCGACCTACGAGCAGTACGTC.

This clone was counted between two and nine times. The chain uses TRBV4-1 and TRBJ2-5; 8 nucleotides agree with TRBD2. The CDR3 sequence is 17 residues long. Germline CDR1 and CDR2: MGHRA and YSYEKL. V gave up 3 bases and J gave up 4 bases; unmatched junction bases: 13. CDR3 nucleotide sequence: TGCGCCAGCAGCCAGCTCTCCTACGGGAGGGCTCGAGAGACCCAGTACTTC. It translates to CASSQLSYGRARETQYF.

CDR3 amino acids: CASSLTSGSYNEQFF. CDR3 nucleotides: TGCGCCAGCAGCTTGACTAGCGGCTCCTACAATGAGCAGTTCTTC. This chain uses TRBV5-1 with TRBJ2-1; 8 bases map to TRBD2. The CDR3 is made up of 15 amino acids. Looked up from germline, CDR1 is SGHRS and CDR2 is YFSETQ. Trimming removed 1 base from V and 0 bases from J; junction bases left unmatched: 0.